This is a list of T cell receptor beta chains from one sample in a study of blood T cell repertoires in COVID-19. The protocol was immunoSEQ multiplex PCR, while the TCRdb copy is restricted to in-frame clones and leaves out a portion. The sample has about 190,000 clones, 82% seen once; the top ten hold approximately 7.8%. Sequenced material: peripheral blood. The receptors come from a woman aged 55-75 years with COVID-19, enrolled during active disease. CDR3s include the opening cysteine and the closing phenylalanine or tryptophan. A D gene is named only where the DNA matches it firmly. Clone sizes are given selectively: once, few, many, or a class where the clone is expanded.

j_gene: TRBJ2-1; abundance: NA; d_gene: TRBD2; v_gene: TRBV19; CDR3nt: TGTGCCAGTAGTATAGGGACTAGTAACAATGAGCAGTTCTTC; CDR3aa: CASSIGTSNNEQFF
j_gene: TRBJ1-2; abundance: NA; d_gene: NA; v_gene: TRBV15; CDR3nt: TGTGCCACCAGCAGAGATCGTGGCGGGACTAACTATGGCTACACCTTC; CDR3aa: CATSRDRGGTNYGYTF
j_gene: TRBJ2-5; abundance: NA; d_gene: TRBD1; v_gene: TRBV10-3; CDR3nt: TGTGCCTCGACAGGGGATCTCCAAGAGACCCAGTACTTC; CDR3aa: CASTGDLQETQYF
j_gene: TRBJ1-5; abundance: NA; d_gene: NA; v_gene: TRBV2; CDR3nt: TGTGCCAGCAGTGAATCCAGGGTAGATCAGCCCCAGCATTTT; CDR3aa: CASSESRVDQPQHF
j_gene: TRBJ2-3; abundance: NA; d_gene: NA; v_gene: TRBV7-2; CDR3nt: TGTGCCAGCAGCAAACAGGGAACCACAGATACGCAGTATTTT; CDR3aa: CASSKQGTTDTQYF
j_gene: TRBJ2-2; abundance: NA; d_gene: TRBD2; v_gene: TRBV9; CDR3nt: TGTGCCAGCAGCGTAGGCACTAGCGGGAAAGGGGAGCTGTTTTTT; CDR3aa: CASSVGTSGKGELFF
j_gene: TRBJ2-6; abundance: NA; d_gene: TRBD1; v_gene: TRBV7-9; CDR3nt: TGTGCCAGCAGCACAGGGGGTACTGGGGCCAACGTCCTGACTTTC; CDR3aa: CASSTGGTGANVLTF
j_gene: TRBJ2-5; abundance: NA; d_gene: TRBD1; v_gene: TRBV15; CDR3nt: TGTGCCACCAGCCCTGACAGGGGAAGGGAGACCCAGTACTTC; CDR3aa: CATSPDRGRETQYF
j_gene: TRBJ2-3; abundance: NA; d_gene: TRBD2; v_gene: TRBV5-8; CDR3nt: TGTGCCAGCAGCTTGCTAGCGGGAGAAGATACGCAGTATTTT; CDR3aa: CASSLLAGEDTQYF
j_gene: TRBJ1-4; abundance: NA; d_gene: TRBD1; v_gene: TRBV6-5; CDR3nt: TGTGCCAGCAGTTACTCGACAGGGACTAATGAAAAACTGTTTTTT; CDR3aa: CASSYSTGTNEKLFF
j_gene: TRBJ1-1; abundance: NA; d_gene: NA; v_gene: TRBV6-5; CDR3nt: TGTGCCACCGACAACTTCATGAACACTGAAGCTTTCTTT; CDR3aa: CATDNFMNTEAFF
j_gene: TRBJ1-6; abundance: many; d_gene: NA; v_gene: TRBV4-2; CDR3nt: TGTGCCAGCAGCGGCCGGGACACAGATAATTCACCCCTCCACTTT; CDR3aa: CASSGRDTDNSPLHF
j_gene: TRBJ1-2; abundance: few; d_gene: TRBD1; v_gene: TRBV2; CDR3nt: TGTGCCAGCAGTTCAGACAGGGTTAGGGGCTACACCTTC; CDR3aa: CASSSDRVRGYTF
j_gene: TRBJ2-7; abundance: NA; d_gene: TRBD2; v_gene: TRBV12-3/TRBV12-4; CDR3nt: TGTGCCAGCAGTCTGGTTTTAGCGGGGCAAGAGTACTTC; CDR3aa: CASSLVLAGQEYF
j_gene: TRBJ2-7; abundance: NA; d_gene: TRBD2; v_gene: TRBV6-6; CDR3nt: TGTGCCAGCAGTCCTCGACTAGCTACCTACGAGCAGTACTTC; CDR3aa: CASSPRLATYEQYF
j_gene: TRBJ1-1; abundance: NA; d_gene: TRBD1; v_gene: TRBV6-1; CDR3nt: TGTGCCAGCAGTGAAGCGTACAGGGGAATGAACACTGAAGCTTTCTTT; CDR3aa: CASSEAYRGMNTEAFF
j_gene: TRBJ1-2; abundance: NA; d_gene: TRBD1; v_gene: TRBV5-1; CDR3nt: TGCGCCAGCAGCCAGGGAGTGACAGGGGGTTATGGCTACACCTTC; CDR3aa: CASSQGVTGGYGYTF
j_gene: TRBJ1-2; abundance: NA; d_gene: NA; v_gene: TRBV6-5; CDR3nt: TGTGCCAGCAGTTACTCGCGGGACAACTATGGCTACACCTTC; CDR3aa: CASSYSRDNYGYTF
j_gene: TRBJ1-4; abundance: once; d_gene: TRBD1; v_gene: TRBV7-9; CDR3nt: TGTGCCAGCAGCTACAACCGGGACAGGGCTGAAAAACTGTTTTTT; CDR3aa: CASSYNRDRAEKLFF
j_gene: TRBJ2-1; abundance: many; d_gene: TRBD2; v_gene: TRBV24-1; CDR3nt: TGTGCCACCAGTGAAGGACTAGCTTTAGAGCAGTTCTTC; CDR3aa: CATSEGLALEQFF
j_gene: TRBJ2-5; abundance: NA; d_gene: TRBD1; v_gene: TRBV4-3; CDR3nt: TGCGCCAGCAGCCATGACAGGGGGCGCCTTGAGACCCAGTACTTC; CDR3aa: CASSHDRGRLETQYF
j_gene: TRBJ2-5; abundance: NA; d_gene: TRBD1; v_gene: TRBV7-6; CDR3nt: TGTGCCAGCAGCCCCGACAGGGGGAGGGAGACCCAGTACTTC; CDR3aa: CASSPDRGRETQYF
j_gene: TRBJ2-7; abundance: few; d_gene: NA; v_gene: TRBV6-6; CDR3nt: TGTGCCAGCAGTACGAAACCCGGGACTGTCTCGGAGCAGTACTTC; CDR3aa: CASSTKPGTVSEQYF
j_gene: TRBJ2-1; abundance: once; d_gene: NA; v_gene: TRBV15; CDR3nt: TGTGCCACCAGCGGCAAGCAGGGCAGGGCAGAGTTCTTC; CDR3aa: CATSGKQGRAEFF
j_gene: TRBJ2-3; abundance: NA; d_gene: TRBD2; v_gene: TRBV10-3; CDR3nt: TGTGCCATCAGTATTTCGGGGGGGGGCACAGATACGCAGTATTTT; CDR3aa: CAISISGGGTDTQYF
j_gene: TRBJ1-2; abundance: NA; d_gene: NA; v_gene: TRBV5-8; CDR3nt: TGTGCCAGCAGCTTCTATGTCCGACAGCCTTCGGGTGGCTACACCTTC; CDR3aa: CASSFYVRQPSGGYTF
j_gene: TRBJ1-3; abundance: NA; d_gene: TRBD1; v_gene: TRBV30; CDR3nt: TGTGCCTGGGACAGGGGAGTCGCTGGAAACACCATATATTTT; CDR3aa: CAWDRGVAGNTIYF
j_gene: TRBJ2-1; abundance: NA; d_gene: TRBD2; v_gene: TRBV27; CDR3nt: TGTGCCAGCAGCCATAGCGGGGGGGCCCCCCCCTACAATGAGCAGTTCTTC; CDR3aa: CASSHSGGAPPYNEQFF
j_gene: TRBJ1-2; abundance: NA; d_gene: NA; v_gene: TRBV9; CDR3nt: TGTGCCAGCAGCGTTGACAGGAACTATGGCTACACCTTC; CDR3aa: CASSVDRNYGYTF
j_gene: TRBJ2-1; abundance: NA; d_gene: TRBD2; v_gene: TRBV3-1/TRBV3-2; CDR3nt: TGTGCCAGCAGACTTGCGACTAGCGGGGGCTTCAATGAGCAGTTCTTC; CDR3aa: CASRLATSGGFNEQFF
j_gene: TRBJ1-2; abundance: few; d_gene: NA; v_gene: TRBV28; CDR3nt: TGTGCCAGCAGTTTGGGGACAAATGCTAACTATGGCTACACCTTC; CDR3aa: CASSLGTNANYGYTF
j_gene: TRBJ2-5; abundance: NA; d_gene: NA; v_gene: TRBV18; CDR3nt: TGTGCCAGCTCACTCAGAGGGCAAGAGACCCAGTACTTC; CDR3aa: CASSLRGQETQYF
j_gene: TRBJ1-2; abundance: NA; d_gene: TRBD1; v_gene: TRBV24-1; CDR3nt: TGTGCCACCAGGCAGGGGGCTGGGGGCTACACCTTC; CDR3aa: CATRQGAGGYTF
j_gene: TRBJ2-2; abundance: NA; d_gene: TRBD2; v_gene: TRBV3-1/TRBV3-2; CDR3nt: TGTGCCAGCAGCCAAGAGGCGGGAGTAGGAACCGGGGAGCTGTTTTTT; CDR3aa: CASSQEAGVGTGELFF
j_gene: TRBJ1-3; abundance: NA; d_gene: TRBD1; v_gene: TRBV2; CDR3nt: TGTGCCAGCAGCAGGACAGGGAGAAACTCTGGAAACACCATATATTTT; CDR3aa: CASSRTGRNSGNTIYF
j_gene: TRBJ1-6; abundance: NA; d_gene: NA; v_gene: TRBV9; CDR3nt: TGTGCCAGCAGCCAGGGCCAGGCAGCACCCCTCCACTTT; CDR3aa: CASSQGQAAPLHF
j_gene: TRBJ1-2; abundance: NA; d_gene: TRBD1; v_gene: TRBV19; CDR3nt: TGTGCCAGTACCTCCGGGTCAGGGGGCTTTGGCTACACCTTC; CDR3aa: CASTSGSGGFGYTF
j_gene: TRBJ1-5; abundance: NA; d_gene: NA; v_gene: TRBV19; CDR3nt: TGTGCCAGTAGGGCTGATTTCAGGGTCGGTGATTATAGCAATCAGCCCCAGCATTTT; CDR3aa: CASRADFRVGDYSNQPQHF
j_gene: TRBJ1-6; abundance: NA; d_gene: NA; v_gene: TRBV30; CDR3nt: TGTGCCTGGAGTGTGCACAGGGATAATTCACCCCTCCACTTT; CDR3aa: CAWSVHRDNSPLHF
j_gene: TRBJ1-4; abundance: few; d_gene: TRBD1; v_gene: TRBV5-1; CDR3nt: TGCGCCAGCAGCCGGCAGGGGGCTGGGGAAAAACTGTTTTTT; CDR3aa: CASSRQGAGEKLFF
j_gene: TRBJ1-4; abundance: NA; d_gene: NA; v_gene: TRBV14; CDR3nt: TGTGCCAGCAGCCAACGGGGTAATGAAAAACTGTTTTTT; CDR3aa: CASSQRGNEKLFF